Sequencing of this TCR beta chain was carried out in a study of blood T cell repertoires in COVID-19. Cohort 3 donors were reported recovered after two negative PCRs, clearance, or symptom resolution. Trimming left V 3 bases short and J 5 bases short, with 4 bases between. Germline-derived CDR1 and CDR2 are SQVTM and ANQGSEA. This CDR3 has 11 amino acids. As originally analysed: By means of reference gene primer amplification, nucleated cell counts were estimated. Repertoires were generated with immunoSEQ multiplex PCR, while TCRdb's copy carries only in-frame clones and drops some. Clone size and V and J calls were adopted from that table, with D and trimming inferred from the DNA. The sample consists of roughly 330,000 clones, about 90% of them appearing once.

The sequenced material came from PBMCs or T cells enriched from blood (not recorded which). The TCR was taken from a woman aged 25 to 45 who had recovered from COVID-19. This chain links TRBV29-1 with TRBJ1-4; D gene unclear. CDR3 protein: CSVDLNEKLFF. The CDR3 coding sequence is TGCAGCGTTGACCTAAATGAAAAACTGTTTTTT.